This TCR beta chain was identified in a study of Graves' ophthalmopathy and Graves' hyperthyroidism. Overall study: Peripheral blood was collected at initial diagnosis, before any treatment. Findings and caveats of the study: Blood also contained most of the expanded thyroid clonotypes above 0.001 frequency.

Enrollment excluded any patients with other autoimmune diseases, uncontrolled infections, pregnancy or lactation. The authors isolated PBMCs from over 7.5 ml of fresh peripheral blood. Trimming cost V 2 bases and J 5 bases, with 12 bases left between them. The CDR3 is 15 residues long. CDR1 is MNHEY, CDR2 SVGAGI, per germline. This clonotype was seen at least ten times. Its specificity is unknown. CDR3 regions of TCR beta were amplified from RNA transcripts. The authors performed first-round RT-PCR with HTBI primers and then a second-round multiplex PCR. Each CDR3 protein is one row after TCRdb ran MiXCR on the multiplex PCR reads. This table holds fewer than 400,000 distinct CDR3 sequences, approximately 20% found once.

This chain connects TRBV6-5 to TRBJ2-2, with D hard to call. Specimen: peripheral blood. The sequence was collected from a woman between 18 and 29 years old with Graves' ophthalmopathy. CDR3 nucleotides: TGTGCCAGCAGTTACACTTCAGGAGCGACCGGGGAGCTGTTTTTT. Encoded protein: CASSYTSGATGELFF.